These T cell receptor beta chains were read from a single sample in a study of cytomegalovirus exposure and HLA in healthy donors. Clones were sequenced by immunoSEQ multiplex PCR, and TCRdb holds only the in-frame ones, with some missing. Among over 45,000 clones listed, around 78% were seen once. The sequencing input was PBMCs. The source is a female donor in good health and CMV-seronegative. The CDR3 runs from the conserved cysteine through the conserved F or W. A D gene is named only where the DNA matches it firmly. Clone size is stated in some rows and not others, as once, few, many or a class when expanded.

cdr3_nt: TGTGCCATCAGCGAACAGGAAACCTCCTACGAGCAGTACTTC
cdr3_aa: CAISEQETSYEQYF
clone_size: .
d_call: .
j_call: TRBJ2-7
cdr3_length: 14
v_call: TRBV10-3

cdr3_nt: TGTGCCAGCAGCGAAACTCCCGGGACAGATACGCAGTATTTT
cdr3_aa: CASSETPGTDTQYF
clone_size: .
d_call: .
j_call: TRBJ2-3
cdr3_length: 14
v_call: TRBV7-2

cdr3_nt: TGTGCCAGCTCACTAAACCAGGGGAATAGGGATGAGCAGTTCTTC
cdr3_aa: CASSLNQGNRDEQFF
clone_size: once
d_call: .
j_call: TRBJ2-1
cdr3_length: 15
v_call: TRBV18

cdr3_nt: TGTGCCAGCAGCTTGAGGACAGGGGCTAGGGCCCAGTACTTC
cdr3_aa: CASSLRTGARAQYF
clone_size: .
d_call: TRBD1
j_call: TRBJ2-5
cdr3_length: 14
v_call: TRBV5-6

cdr3_nt: TGTGCCAGCAGCTCCCGGACAGGGACGCCCTCCTACGAGCAGTACTTC
cdr3_aa: CASSSRTGTPSYEQYF
clone_size: few
d_call: TRBD1
j_call: TRBJ2-7
cdr3_length: 16
v_call: TRBV14

cdr3_nt: TGTGCCAGCAGCTTAGCACCTGGACAGGGAACTGAAGCTTTCTTT
cdr3_aa: CASSLAPGQGTEAFF
clone_size: .
d_call: TRBD1
j_call: TRBJ1-1
cdr3_length: 15
v_call: TRBV7-3

cdr3_nt: TGTGCCAGCAGTGAAGGAGTGCCTAACTCTGGAAACACCATATATTTT
cdr3_aa: CASSEGVPNSGNTIYF
clone_size: .
d_call: .
j_call: TRBJ1-3
cdr3_length: 16
v_call: TRBV6-1

cdr3_nt: TGTGCCAGCTCACCCACCTCCACCGGGACTCTTAGCAATCAGCCCCAGCATTTT
cdr3_aa: CASSPTSTGTLSNQPQHF
clone_size: .
d_call: .
j_call: TRBJ1-5
cdr3_length: 18
v_call: TRBV18

cdr3_nt: TGTGCCAGTAGTCCTAGGGGACAGCCATCCACCTACGAGCAGTACTTC
cdr3_aa: CASSPRGQPSTYEQYF
clone_size: .
d_call: TRBD1
j_call: TRBJ2-7
cdr3_length: 16
v_call: TRBV19

cdr3_nt: TGCGCCAGCAGCCTGGGACAGGGTGTCTACGAGCAGTACTTC
cdr3_aa: CASSLGQGVYEQYF
clone_size: .
d_call: TRBD1
j_call: TRBJ2-7
cdr3_length: 14
v_call: TRBV4-3

cdr3_nt: TGTGCCAGCAGCCTACAGGGGACGAACACCGGGGAGCTGTTTTTT
cdr3_aa: CASSLQGTNTGELFF
clone_size: few
d_call: TRBD1
j_call: TRBJ2-2
cdr3_length: 15
v_call: TRBV9

cdr3_nt: TGCGCCAGCAGCCAAGGGGGACTAGCGGGGGGGCCTGCAGATACGCAGTATTTT
cdr3_aa: CASSQGGLAGGPADTQYF
clone_size: once
d_call: TRBD2
j_call: TRBJ2-3
cdr3_length: 18
v_call: TRBV4-1

cdr3_nt: TGTGCCAGCAGCTTGCCACAGGGGCCCCCCCTGACTGAAGCTTTCTTT
cdr3_aa: CASSLPQGPPLTEAFF
clone_size: .
d_call: TRBD1
j_call: TRBJ1-1
cdr3_length: 16
v_call: TRBV7-8

cdr3_nt: TGTGCCAGCAGCTTGGGGACAGGGGGCATCTATGGCTACACCTTC
cdr3_aa: CASSLGTGGIYGYTF
clone_size: .
d_call: TRBD1
j_call: TRBJ1-2
cdr3_length: 15
v_call: TRBV5-4

cdr3_nt: TGTGCCAGCACAGCTGGGGGGGGGCACACCGGGGAGCTGTTTTTT
cdr3_aa: CASTAGGGHTGELFF
clone_size: .
d_call: .
j_call: TRBJ2-2
cdr3_length: 15
v_call: TRBV6-1

cdr3_nt: TGTGCCTGGACCGTAATTCCTAACACCGGGGAGCTGTTTTTT
cdr3_aa: CAWTVIPNTGELFF
clone_size: once
d_call: .
j_call: TRBJ2-2
cdr3_length: 14
v_call: TRBV30

cdr3_nt: TGTGCCAGCGGAACAGGAAAAGGCTACACCTTC
cdr3_aa: CASGTGKGYTF
clone_size: .
d_call: .
j_call: TRBJ1-2
cdr3_length: 11
v_call: TRBV7-3

cdr3_nt: TGCGCCATCAGTGAGCAGACAGAAAAAAACATTCAGTACTTC
cdr3_aa: CAISEQTEKNIQYF
clone_size: .
d_call: .
j_call: TRBJ2-4
cdr3_length: 14
v_call: TRBV10-3

cdr3_nt: TGCGCCAGCAGCCATGGACAGGGAAACTATGGCTACACCTTC
cdr3_aa: CASSHGQGNYGYTF
clone_size: .
d_call: TRBD1
j_call: TRBJ1-2
cdr3_length: 14
v_call: TRBV4-3

cdr3_nt: TGTGCCAGCAGTGAATCAGCAAAGACAGCAGGGACAGATACGCAGTATTTT
cdr3_aa: CASSESAKTAGTDTQYF
clone_size: .
d_call: .
j_call: TRBJ2-3
cdr3_length: 17
v_call: TRBV2

cdr3_nt: TGTGCCAGCCCCCTAGGGGCCGACAGACAGAATCAGCCCCAGCATTTT
cdr3_aa: CASPLGADRQNQPQHF
clone_size: .
d_call: .
j_call: TRBJ1-5
cdr3_length: 16
v_call: TRBV11-2

cdr3_nt: TGCGCCAGCAGCCAAGGCAGGTCCACTGAAGCTTTCTTT
cdr3_aa: CASSQGRSTEAFF
clone_size: .
d_call: .
j_call: TRBJ1-1
cdr3_length: 13
v_call: TRBV4-3

cdr3_nt: TGTGCTAGTGGTTTGATCCGAGGTACTTTCGGGTACCACGAGCAGTACTTC
cdr3_aa: CASGLIRGTFGYHEQYF
clone_size: .
d_call: .
j_call: TRBJ2-7
cdr3_length: 17
v_call: TRBV12-5

cdr3_nt: TGTGCCAGCAGCTCCGGGACTAGCGGGGGGGCCGTAGATACGCAGTATTTT
cdr3_aa: CASSSGTSGGAVDTQYF
clone_size: few
d_call: TRBD2
j_call: TRBJ2-3
cdr3_length: 17
v_call: TRBV11-1

cdr3_nt: TGTGCCAGCAGTGATTTCGTCGAGGGCCCTGAAGCTTTCTTT
cdr3_aa: CASSDFVEGPEAFF
clone_size: .
d_call: .
j_call: TRBJ1-1
cdr3_length: 14
v_call: TRBV2

cdr3_nt: TGCGCCAGCAGCCAAGCCTTAGCAGATACGCAGTATTTT
cdr3_aa: CASSQALADTQYF
clone_size: .
d_call: .
j_call: TRBJ2-3
cdr3_length: 13
v_call: TRBV4-3

cdr3_nt: TGTGCCAGCAGTGAAGTAGTCGGTTCCTACGAGCAGTACTTC
cdr3_aa: CASSEVVGSYEQYF
clone_size: .
d_call: .
j_call: TRBJ2-7
cdr3_length: 14
v_call: TRBV2

cdr3_nt: TGTGCCACCAGCAGAGTTGGGGCCGGCTACACCTTC
cdr3_aa: CATSRVGAGYTF
clone_size: .
d_call: .
j_call: TRBJ1-2
cdr3_length: 12
v_call: TRBV15

cdr3_nt: TGTGCCATCAGTGGCGGGGGGACTAATGAAAAACTGTTTTTT
cdr3_aa: CAISGGGTNEKLFF
clone_size: .
d_call: .
j_call: TRBJ1-4
cdr3_length: 14
v_call: TRBV10-3

cdr3_nt: TGTGCCAGCAGCTTAGTGTTGAGGGCTAATTCACCCCTCCACTTT
cdr3_aa: CASSLVLRANSPLHF
clone_size: .
d_call: .
j_call: TRBJ1-6
cdr3_length: 15
v_call: TRBV7-2

cdr3_nt: TGTGCCAGCAGTTTAACGCCTTGGAGGAATCTCTACGAGCAGTACTTC
cdr3_aa: CASSLTPWRNLYEQYF
clone_size: .
d_call: .
j_call: TRBJ2-7
cdr3_length: 16
v_call: TRBV27

cdr3_nt: TGTGCCAGTAGTGCAGCGGACTTATTGAAACGGGGTCGGCCCCAGCATTTT
cdr3_aa: CASSAADLLKRGRPQHF
clone_size: .
d_call: .
j_call: TRBJ1-5
cdr3_length: 17
v_call: TRBV19

cdr3_nt: TGTGCCAGTAGTATGGACAGGCGAACTTATGGCTACACCTTC
cdr3_aa: CASSMDRRTYGYTF
clone_size: once
d_call: TRBD1
j_call: TRBJ1-2
cdr3_length: 14
v_call: TRBV19

cdr3_nt: TGCGCCAGCAGCTTGGTGGCAGGAGGAAATGGCTACACCTTC
cdr3_aa: CASSLVAGGNGYTF
clone_size: few
d_call: .
j_call: TRBJ1-2
cdr3_length: 14
v_call: TRBV5-1

cdr3_nt: TGTGCCAGCAGTGAAGGACGGGGGAAGAACTATGGCTACACCTTC
cdr3_aa: CASSEGRGKNYGYTF
clone_size: once
d_call: .
j_call: TRBJ1-2
cdr3_length: 15
v_call: TRBV2

cdr3_nt: TGTGCCATCAGTGAGTCGGGACAGGGGTCCTACGAGCAGTACTTC
cdr3_aa: CAISESGQGSYEQYF
clone_size: .
d_call: TRBD1
j_call: TRBJ2-7
cdr3_length: 15
v_call: TRBV10-3

cdr3_nt: TGTGCCAGCAGTGAAGCAGGCAGGGGTAATTCACCCCTCCACTTT
cdr3_aa: CASSEAGRGNSPLHF
clone_size: once
d_call: .
j_call: TRBJ1-6
cdr3_length: 15
v_call: TRBV2

cdr3_nt: TGTGCCAGCAGCCCCCCCTGGGCGGGGACTGAAGCTTTCTTT
cdr3_aa: CASSPPWAGTEAFF
clone_size: few
d_call: .
j_call: TRBJ1-1
cdr3_length: 14
v_call: TRBV7-9

cdr3_nt: TGTGCCAGCAGTGGGGACAGGGGGGTTTTCGTTTATGAAAAACTGTTTTTT
cdr3_aa: CASSGDRGVFVYEKLFF
clone_size: .
d_call: TRBD1
j_call: TRBJ1-4
cdr3_length: 17
v_call: TRBV25-1

cdr3_nt: TGCAGCGCTTCAGGCTCCTACAATGAGCAGTTCTTC
cdr3_aa: CSASGSYNEQFF
clone_size: .
d_call: .
j_call: TRBJ2-1
cdr3_length: 12
v_call: TRBV29-1

cdr3_nt: TGTGCCATCACCTTCCTAGCGGGGGGTTCCTACGAGCAGTACTTC
cdr3_aa: CAITFLAGGSYEQYF
clone_size: .
d_call: TRBD2
j_call: TRBJ2-7
cdr3_length: 15
v_call: TRBV2

cdr3_nt: TGTGCCAGCAGCTTCAACAGGGTTGGGACTGAAGCTTTCTTT
cdr3_aa: CASSFNRVGTEAFF
clone_size: .
d_call: .
j_call: TRBJ1-1
cdr3_length: 14
v_call: TRBV7-2

cdr3_nt: TGTGCCAGCAGCCTATACAGGGGAGACACTGAAGCTTTCTTT
cdr3_aa: CASSLYRGDTEAFF
clone_size: .
d_call: TRBD1
j_call: TRBJ1-1
cdr3_length: 14
v_call: TRBV7-9

cdr3_nt: TGTGCCAGTAGTTGGACAGGCAACACCGGGGAGCTGTTTTTT
cdr3_aa: CASSWTGNTGELFF
clone_size: .
d_call: TRBD1
j_call: TRBJ2-2
cdr3_length: 14
v_call: TRBV19

cdr3_nt: TGCGCCAGCAGCCTCGGGACAGGCAACTATGGCTACACCTTC
cdr3_aa: CASSLGTGNYGYTF
clone_size: .
d_call: TRBD1
j_call: TRBJ1-2
cdr3_length: 14
v_call: TRBV4-3

cdr3_nt: TGTGCCAGCATCCACAAGGGGGACGACACTGGAAACACCATATATTTT
cdr3_aa: CASIHKGDDTGNTIYF
clone_size: .
d_call: .
j_call: TRBJ1-3
cdr3_length: 16
v_call: TRBV5-5

cdr3_nt: TGTGCCAGCAGGCCGCCGAGGCAGCTCTCCTACGAGCAGTACTTC
cdr3_aa: CASRPPRQLSYEQYF
clone_size: .
d_call: .
j_call: TRBJ2-7
cdr3_length: 15
v_call: TRBV6-5

cdr3_nt: TGCGCCAGCAGCGTAAGCCTAGCGGGCTCCTACGAGCAGTACTTC
cdr3_aa: CASSVSLAGSYEQYF
clone_size: once
d_call: TRBD2
j_call: TRBJ2-7
cdr3_length: 15
v_call: TRBV5-1

cdr3_nt: TGTGCCAGCAGCGTAGCCCCGGGTTCCGGGGGGGAGCAGTACTTC
cdr3_aa: CASSVAPGSGGEQYF
clone_size: .
d_call: TRBD2
j_call: TRBJ2-7
cdr3_length: 15
v_call: TRBV9

cdr3_nt: TGTGCTAGTGGTCTTCGAGCCAACCTCGAAGTAACTGGGAACACTGAAGCTTTCTTT
cdr3_aa: CASGLRANLEVTGNTEAFF
clone_size: .
d_call: .
j_call: TRBJ1-1
cdr3_length: 19
v_call: TRBV12-5

cdr3_nt: TGTGCCAGTATTAAGGGGCCTGGCCTTAACTATGGCTACACCTTC
cdr3_aa: CASIKGPGLNYGYTF
clone_size: few
d_call: .
j_call: TRBJ1-2
cdr3_length: 15
v_call: TRBV19

cdr3_nt: TGTGTCAATTACCCGGCGGCAGATCTTCACCACGAGCAGTACTTC
cdr3_aa: CVNYPAADLHHEQYF
clone_size: .
d_call: .
j_call: TRBJ2-7
cdr3_length: 15
v_call: TRBV27

cdr3_nt: TGTGCCAGCAGTGAAAGGAGGGCCCCTTATAGCAATCAGCCCCAGCATTTT
cdr3_aa: CASSERRAPYSNQPQHF
clone_size: .
d_call: .
j_call: TRBJ1-5
cdr3_length: 17
v_call: TRBV2

cdr3_nt: TGTGCCCCCCTCAGGGGGACTAGTCAGAACACCGGGGAGCGGTTTTTT
cdr3_aa: CAPLRGTSQNTGERFF
clone_size: .
d_call: .
j_call: TRBJ2-2
cdr3_length: 16
v_call: TRBV27

cdr3_nt: TGTGCCAGTACAGCGGCTGGAAGCTATGGCTACACCTTC
cdr3_aa: CASTAAGSYGYTF
clone_size: few
d_call: .
j_call: TRBJ1-2
cdr3_length: 13
v_call: TRBV19